Listed below are T cell receptor beta chains from one sample, sequenced in a study of PD-L1 blockade in urothelial cancer. Produced via immunoSEQ multiplex PCR; TCRdb's table is partial and in-frame only. The data show about 45,000 clones, more than 75% seen once. Source: PBMCs, taken around atezolizumab (anti-PD-L1) treatment. These receptor sequences come from a man aged 60 to 69 with urothelial cancer. The CDR3 runs from the conserved cysteine through the conserved F or W. Fields, in order: J gene, clone size, V gene, CDR3 length, D gene, CDR3 DNA, CDR3 protein. The D gene is left open where the match is weak. The listing skips clone size in some rows; elsewhere it reads once, few, many or a size class.

TRBJ2-7 - TRBV7-6 15 TRBD2 TGTGCCAGCAGCCCTAGCGGGTACAGCTCCTACGAGCAGTACTTC CASSPSGYSSYEQYF
TRBJ2-7 once TRBV4-3 15 - TGCGCCAGCAGCCAAGTCACGGGAGAGGCCTACGAGCAGTACTTC CASSQVTGEAYEQYF
TRBJ1-1 - TRBV6-6 12 - TGTGCCAGCAAGGAGGGGGGGACTGAAGCTTTCTTT CASKEGGTEAFF
TRBJ1-5 few TRBV7-8 17 - TGTGCCAGCAGCCGACATCGATCCAGGGGTAGCAATCAGCCCCAGCATTTT CASSRHRSRGSNQPQHF
TRBJ1-1 - TRBV7-9 11 - TGTGCCAGCAGCTTAGAACTCGAGGCTTTCTTT CASSLELEAFF
TRBJ2-1 few TRBV20-1 11 - TGCAGTGCTAGCCCCGTAAATGAGCAGTTCTTC CSASPVNEQFF
TRBJ2-3 - TRBV7-8 14 TRBD2 TGTGCCAGCAGCACTAGCGGGAACACAGATACGCAGTATTTT CASSTSGNTDTQYF
TRBJ1-2 - TRBV4-3 15 TRBD1 TGCGCCAGCAGCCAAGTTCAGGGGGCGAGGTATGGCTACACCTTC CASSQVQGARYGYTF
TRBJ1-1 - TRBV5-6 15 - TGTGCCAGCAGCTTTCCCGGCAGGGTGGGCACTGAAGCTTTCTTT CASSFPGRVGTEAFF
TRBJ1-5 - TRBV6-1 17 - TGTGCCAGCAGTGAAAGTGTCGGAGGCGCGGGTCATCAGCCCCAGCATTTT CASSESVGGAGHQPQHF
TRBJ2-7 once TRBV15 14 TRBD2 TGTGCCACCAGCAGGGGAGGGACCCACTACGAGCAGTACTTC CATSRGGTHYEQYF
TRBJ2-3 - TRBV2 14 - TGTGCCAGCAGTGGGCCTAGCCGGCCAGATACGCAGTATTTT CASSGPSRPDTQYF
TRBJ2-3 - TRBV2 14 TRBD2 TGTGCCAGCAGTGGTAGCGGGAGTACAGATACGCAGTATTTT CASSGSGSTDTQYF
TRBJ2-2 - TRBV29-1 14 - TGCAGCGCCACCCGGGATACTAACACCGGGGAGCTGTTTTTT CSATRDTNTGELFF
TRBJ2-1 - TRBV19 12 - TGTGCCAGTAGTCCCCGGGGTAGCCAGCAGTTCTTC CASSPRGSQQFF
TRBJ2-3 - TRBV7-9 15 TRBD2 TGTGCCAGCAGTCCCGGGACTAGCGTTAGTGATACGCAGTATTTT CASSPGTSVSDTQYF
TRBJ1-3 - TRBV13 16 TRBD1 TGTGCCAGCAGCTTTGGGACAGGGGGTTCTGGAAACACCATATATTTT CASSFGTGGSGNTIYF
TRBJ1-5 - TRBV5-6 14 - TGTGCCAGCAGCTTGGAGGGGTTGAATCAGCCCCAGCATTTT CASSLEGLNQPQHF
TRBJ2-7 few TRBV18 17 TRBD2 TGTGCCAGCTCACCGTTGGCTAGCGGGGGAACATCCTACGAGCAGTACTTC CASSPLASGGTSYEQYF
TRBJ1-4 - TRBV13 14 TRBD1 TGTGCCAGCAGAAGACAGGGGGCAGAGGAAAAACTGTTTTTT CASRRQGAEEKLFF
TRBJ1-2 - TRBV29-1 13 TRBD1 TGCAGCGTGGGGCCCAGGGGGCAAGGCGGCTACACCTTC CSVGPRGQGGYTF
TRBJ2-7 - TRBV6-6 13 TRBD1 TGTGCCAGCAGGAGGGACAGCTCCTACGAGCAGTACTTC CASRRDSSYEQYF
TRBJ1-2 - TRBV30 13 TRBD1 TGTGCCTGGAGTACCCAGGGGGGCTATGGCTACACCTTC CAWSTQGGYGYTF
TRBJ2-3 - TRBV6-1 15 - TGTGCCAGCAGTCCACTAGGAGGAATAACAGATACGCAGTATTTT CASSPLGGITDTQYF
TRBJ1-5 few TRBV28 13 - TGTGCCAGCAGCGACACCCAGAATCAGCCCCAGCATTTT CASSDTQNQPQHF
TRBJ2-6 few TRBV28 16 TRBD1 TGTGCCAGCAGTTGGGGACAGATCTCTGGGGCCAACGTCCTGACTTTC CASSWGQISGANVLTF
TRBJ1-2 - TRBV5-4 14 - TGTGCCAGCAGCTTGGAGGGAGCTAACTATGGCTACACCTTC CASSLEGANYGYTF
TRBJ1-1 - TRBV27 13 - TGTGCCAGCAGTTTAAGGAGGGGTACTGAAGCTTTCTTT CASSLRRGTEAFF
TRBJ2-5 - TRBV28 12 - TGTGCCAGCAGAGAGGGGAGGGAGACCCAGTACTTC CASREGRETQYF
TRBJ2-5 - TRBV28 14 - TGTGCCAGCAGCTCAAGACAGACCCAAGAGACCCAGTACTTC CASSSRQTQETQYF
TRBJ2-5 - TRBV27 16 TRBD2 TGTGCCAGCAGTACGGGACTAGCGGCCCCTGCGCGGACCCAGTACTTC CASSTGLAAPARTQYF
TRBJ1-5 - TRBV11-3 20 - TGTGCCAGCAGCTTAGATGAGCAGGGGCGAGGAGGAAATAGCAATCAGCCCCAGCATTTT CASSLDEQGRGGNSNQPQHF
TRBJ1-3 once TRBV10-3 13 - TGTGCCATCAAGCCGGGCTCTGGAAACACCATATATTTT CAIKPGSGNTIYF
TRBJ2-1 - TRBV6-6 11 - TGTGCCAGCAGCCCCCGCAATGAGCAGTTCTTC CASSPRNEQFF
TRBJ1-4 many TRBV27 16 - TGTGCCAGCAGTCCGCCCTCAGGGGTGGGTAATGAAAAACTGTTTTTT CASSPPSGVGNEKLFF
TRBJ2-1 - TRBV5-4 16 TRBD2 TGTGCCAGCAGCTTGCCAGGGAGGGCGATAAACAATGAGCAGTTCTTC CASSLPGRAINNEQFF
TRBJ2-7 - TRBV6-5 15 - TGTGCCAGCAGTTACTCGGGGGCAGGGGACTACGAGCAGTACTTC CASSYSGAGDYEQYF